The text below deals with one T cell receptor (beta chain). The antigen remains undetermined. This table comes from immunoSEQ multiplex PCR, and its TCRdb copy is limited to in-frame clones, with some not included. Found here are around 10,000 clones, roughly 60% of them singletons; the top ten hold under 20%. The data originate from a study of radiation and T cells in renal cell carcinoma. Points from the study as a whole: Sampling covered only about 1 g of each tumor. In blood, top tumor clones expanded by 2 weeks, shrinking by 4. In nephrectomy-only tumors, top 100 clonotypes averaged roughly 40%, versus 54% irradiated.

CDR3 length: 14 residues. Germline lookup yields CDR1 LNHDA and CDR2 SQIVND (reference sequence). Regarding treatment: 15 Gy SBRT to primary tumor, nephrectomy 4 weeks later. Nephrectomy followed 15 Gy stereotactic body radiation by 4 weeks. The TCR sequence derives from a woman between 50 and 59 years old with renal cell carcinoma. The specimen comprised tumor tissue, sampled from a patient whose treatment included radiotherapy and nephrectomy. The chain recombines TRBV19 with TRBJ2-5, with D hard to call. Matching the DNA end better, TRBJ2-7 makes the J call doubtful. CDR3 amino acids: CASSIQTNPGEQYF. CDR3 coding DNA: TGTGCCAGTAGTATCCAGACAAACCCGGGCGAGCAGTACTTC.